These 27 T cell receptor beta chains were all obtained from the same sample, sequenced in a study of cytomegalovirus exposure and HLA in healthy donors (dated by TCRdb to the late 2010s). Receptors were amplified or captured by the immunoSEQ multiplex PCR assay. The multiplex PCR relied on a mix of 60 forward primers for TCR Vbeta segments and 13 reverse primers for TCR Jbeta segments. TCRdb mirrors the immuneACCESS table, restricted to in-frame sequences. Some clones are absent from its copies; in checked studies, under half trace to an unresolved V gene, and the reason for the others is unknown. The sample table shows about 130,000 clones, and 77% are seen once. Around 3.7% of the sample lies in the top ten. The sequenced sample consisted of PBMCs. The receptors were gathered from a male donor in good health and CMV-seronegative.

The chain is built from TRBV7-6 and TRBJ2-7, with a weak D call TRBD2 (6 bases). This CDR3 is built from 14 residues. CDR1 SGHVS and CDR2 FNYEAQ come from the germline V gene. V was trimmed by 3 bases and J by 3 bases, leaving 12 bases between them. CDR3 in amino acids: CASSLLEGFYEQYF. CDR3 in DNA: TGTGCCAGCAGCTTGCTGGAGGGCTTCTACGAGCAGTACTTC.

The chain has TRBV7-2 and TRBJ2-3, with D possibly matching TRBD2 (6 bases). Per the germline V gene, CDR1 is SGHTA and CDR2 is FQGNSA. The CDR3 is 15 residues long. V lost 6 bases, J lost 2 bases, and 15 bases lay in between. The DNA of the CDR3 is TGTGCCAGCAGTCCCGACCAGGGACTCACAGATACGCAGTATTTT. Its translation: CASSPDQGLTDTQYF.

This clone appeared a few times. CDR3 loop: CSVDIDNEQFF. CDR3 bases: TGCAGTGTGGACATTGACAATGAGCAGTTCTTC. The J gene is TRBJ2-1, the V gene TRBV20-1, with a possible D match to TRBD1 (5 bases). This CDR3 region has 11 residues. Germline assignment: CDR1 DFQATT and CDR2 SNEGSKA (reference sequence). V lost 7 bases and J 5 bases, leaving 9 bases between the germline ends.

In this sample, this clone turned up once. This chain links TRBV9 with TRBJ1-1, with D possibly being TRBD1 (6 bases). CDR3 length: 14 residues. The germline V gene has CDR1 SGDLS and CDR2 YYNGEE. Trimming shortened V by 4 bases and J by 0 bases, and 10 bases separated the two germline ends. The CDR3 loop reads CASSLQGLNTEAFF. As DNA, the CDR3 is TGTGCCAGCAGCCTACAGGGTTTGAACACTGAAGCTTTCTTT.

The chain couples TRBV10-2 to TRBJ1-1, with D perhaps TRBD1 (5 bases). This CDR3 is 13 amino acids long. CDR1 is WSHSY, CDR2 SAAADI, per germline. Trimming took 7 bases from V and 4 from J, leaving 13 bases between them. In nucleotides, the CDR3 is TGCGCCAGCAAACAGGTTTTCAGCACTGAAGCTTTCTTT. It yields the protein CASKQVFSTEAFF.

The CDR3 is CASSPQDATNEKLFF. The CDR3 DNA sequence: TGCGCCAGCAGCCCACAGGATGCAACTAATGAAAAACTGTTTTTT. The chain is built from TRBV4-1 and TRBJ1-4; possible D gene TRBD1, 5 bases. CDR1 MGHRA and CDR2 YSYEKL come from the germline V gene. This CDR3 contains 15 residues. Trimming left V 4 bases short and J 0 bases short, with 9 bases between.

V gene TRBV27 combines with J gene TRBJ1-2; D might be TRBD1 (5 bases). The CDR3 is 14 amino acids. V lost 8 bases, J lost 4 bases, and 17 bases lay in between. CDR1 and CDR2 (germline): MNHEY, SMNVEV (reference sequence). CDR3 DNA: TGTGCCAGCGGGCGGGGGGATGGAGCCTATGGCTACACCTTC. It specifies CASGRGDGAYGYTF.

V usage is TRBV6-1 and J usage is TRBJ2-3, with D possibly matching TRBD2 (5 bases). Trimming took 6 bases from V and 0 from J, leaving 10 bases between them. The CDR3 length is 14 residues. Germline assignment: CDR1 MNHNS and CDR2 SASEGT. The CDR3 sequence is CASRRVTSTDTQYF. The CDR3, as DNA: TGTGCCAGCAGGAGGGTCACTAGCACAGATACGCAGTATTTT.

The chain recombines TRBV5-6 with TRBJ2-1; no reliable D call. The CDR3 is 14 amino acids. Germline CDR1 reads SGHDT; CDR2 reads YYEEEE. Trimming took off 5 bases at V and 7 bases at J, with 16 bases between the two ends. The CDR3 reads CASRKRRVANEQFF. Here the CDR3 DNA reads TGTGCCAGCAGGAAACGCCGGGTCGCGAATGAGCAGTTCTTC.

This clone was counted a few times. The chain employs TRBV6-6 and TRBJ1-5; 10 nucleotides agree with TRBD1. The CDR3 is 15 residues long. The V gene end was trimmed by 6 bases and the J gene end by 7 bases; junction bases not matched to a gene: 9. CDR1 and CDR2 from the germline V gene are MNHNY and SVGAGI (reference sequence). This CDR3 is CASSPTGGAGQPQHF. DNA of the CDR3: TGTGCCAGCAGCCCGACAGGGGGCGCGGGGCAGCCCCAGCATTTT.

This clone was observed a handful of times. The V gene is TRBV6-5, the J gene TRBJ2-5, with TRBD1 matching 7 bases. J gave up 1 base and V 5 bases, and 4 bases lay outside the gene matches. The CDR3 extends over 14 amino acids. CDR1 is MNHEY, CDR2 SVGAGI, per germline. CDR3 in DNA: TGTGCCAGCAGTCCCTACAGGGGCCAAGAGACCCAGTACTTC. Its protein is CASSPYRGQETQYF.

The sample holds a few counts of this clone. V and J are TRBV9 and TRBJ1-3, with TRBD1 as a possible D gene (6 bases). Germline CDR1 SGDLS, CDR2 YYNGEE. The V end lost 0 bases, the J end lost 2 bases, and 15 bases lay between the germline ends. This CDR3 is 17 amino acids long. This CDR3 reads CASSVGGSYRAGNTIYF. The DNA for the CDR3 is TGTGCCAGCAGCGTAGGGGGGTCTTACAGGGCTGGAAACACCATATATTTT.

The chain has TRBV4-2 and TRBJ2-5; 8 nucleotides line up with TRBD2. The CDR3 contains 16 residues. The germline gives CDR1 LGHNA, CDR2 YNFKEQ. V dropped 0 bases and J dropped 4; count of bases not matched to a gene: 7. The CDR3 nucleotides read TGTGCCAGCAGCCAAGATAATTCGGGAGGGCGAGAGACCCAGTACTTC. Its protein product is CASSQDNSGGRETQYF.

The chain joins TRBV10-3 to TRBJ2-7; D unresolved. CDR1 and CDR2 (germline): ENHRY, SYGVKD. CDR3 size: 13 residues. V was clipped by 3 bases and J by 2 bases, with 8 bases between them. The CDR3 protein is CAISDFPPYEQYF. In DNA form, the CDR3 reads TGTGCCATCAGTGACTTTCCCCCCTACGAGCAGTACTTC.

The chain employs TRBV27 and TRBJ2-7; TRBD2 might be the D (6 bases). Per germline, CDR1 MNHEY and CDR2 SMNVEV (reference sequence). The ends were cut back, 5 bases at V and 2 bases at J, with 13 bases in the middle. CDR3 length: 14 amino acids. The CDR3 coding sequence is TGTGCCAGCAGTACGGGGGTCAGGGCCTACGAGCAGTACTTC. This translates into CASSTGVRAYEQYF.

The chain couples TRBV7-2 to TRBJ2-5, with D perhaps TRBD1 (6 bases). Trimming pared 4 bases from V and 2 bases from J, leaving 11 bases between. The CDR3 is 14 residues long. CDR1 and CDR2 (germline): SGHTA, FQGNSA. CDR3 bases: TGTGCCAGCAGCTACGGACAGCGACAAGAGACCCAGTACTTC. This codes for CASSYGQRQETQYF. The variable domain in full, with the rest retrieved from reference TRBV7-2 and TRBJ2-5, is GAGVSQSPSNKVTEKGKDVELRCDPISGHTALYWYRQSLGQGLEFLIYFQGNSAPDKSGLPSDRFSAERTGGSVSTLTIQRTQQEDSAVYLCASSYGQRQETQYFGPGTRLLVL.

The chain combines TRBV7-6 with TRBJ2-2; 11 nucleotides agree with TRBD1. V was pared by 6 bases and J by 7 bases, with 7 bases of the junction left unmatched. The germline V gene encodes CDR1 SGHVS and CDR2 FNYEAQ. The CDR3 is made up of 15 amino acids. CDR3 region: CASSGGQGVIGELFF. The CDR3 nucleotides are TGTGCCAGCAGTGGGGGACAGGGGGTAATCGGGGAGCTGTTTTTT.

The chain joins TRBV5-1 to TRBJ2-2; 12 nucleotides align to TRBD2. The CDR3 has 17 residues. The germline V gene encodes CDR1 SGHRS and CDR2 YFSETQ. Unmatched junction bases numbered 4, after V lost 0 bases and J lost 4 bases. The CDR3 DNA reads TGCGCCAGCAGCTTGGTAGAACTAGCGGGGGGCACCGGGGAGCTGTTTTTT. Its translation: CASSLVELAGGTGELFF.

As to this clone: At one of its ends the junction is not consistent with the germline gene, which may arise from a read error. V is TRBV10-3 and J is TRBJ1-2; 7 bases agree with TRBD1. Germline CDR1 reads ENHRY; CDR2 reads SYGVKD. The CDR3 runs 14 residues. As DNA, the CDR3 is TGTGCCATCAGGAAACAGGGGTCTGATTATGGCTACACCTTT. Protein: CAIRKQGSDYGYTF.

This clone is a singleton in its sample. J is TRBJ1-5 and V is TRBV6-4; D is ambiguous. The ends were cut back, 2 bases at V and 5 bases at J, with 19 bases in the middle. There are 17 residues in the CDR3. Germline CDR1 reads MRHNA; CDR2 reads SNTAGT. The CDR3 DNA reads TGTGCCAGCAGTGACCCTCGAGCGGCAACCTACGATCAGCCCCAGCATTTT. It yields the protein CASSDPRAATYDQPQHF.

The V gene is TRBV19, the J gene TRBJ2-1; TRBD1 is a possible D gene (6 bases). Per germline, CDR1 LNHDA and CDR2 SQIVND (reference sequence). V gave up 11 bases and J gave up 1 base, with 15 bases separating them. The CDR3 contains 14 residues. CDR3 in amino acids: CACKRDTSYNEQFF. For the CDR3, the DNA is TGTGCCTGTAAACGGGACACTTCCTACAATGAGCAGTTCTTC. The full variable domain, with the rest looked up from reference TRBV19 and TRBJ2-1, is DGGITQSPKYLFRKEGQNVTLSCEQNLNHDAMYWYRQDPGQGLRLIYYSQIVNDFQKGDIAEGYSVSREKKESFPLTVTSAQKNPTAFYLCACKRDTSYNEQFFGPGTRLTVL.

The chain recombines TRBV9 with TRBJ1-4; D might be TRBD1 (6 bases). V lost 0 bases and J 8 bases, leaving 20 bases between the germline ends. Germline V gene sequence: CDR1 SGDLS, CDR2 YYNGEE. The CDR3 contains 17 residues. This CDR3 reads CASSVGGGAGPGEKLFF. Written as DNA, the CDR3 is TGTGCCAGCAGCGTAGGAGGGGGGGCGGGACCCGGCGAAAAACTGTTTTTT.

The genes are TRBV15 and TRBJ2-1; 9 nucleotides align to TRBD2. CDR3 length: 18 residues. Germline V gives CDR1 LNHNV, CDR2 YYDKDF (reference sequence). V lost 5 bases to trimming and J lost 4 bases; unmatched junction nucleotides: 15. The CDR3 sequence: CATSPHGLEAGGYNEQFF. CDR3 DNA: TGTGCCACCAGCCCCCATGGGCTAGAAGCGGGGGGTTACAATGAGCAGTTCTTC.

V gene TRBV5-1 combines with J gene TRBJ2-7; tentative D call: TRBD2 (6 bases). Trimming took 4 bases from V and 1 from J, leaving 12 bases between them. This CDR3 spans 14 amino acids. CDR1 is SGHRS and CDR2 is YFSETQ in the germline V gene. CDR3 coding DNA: TGCGCCAGCAGCCAGTCCGGGGGTTCCTACGAGCAGTACTTC. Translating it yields CASSQSGGSYEQYF.

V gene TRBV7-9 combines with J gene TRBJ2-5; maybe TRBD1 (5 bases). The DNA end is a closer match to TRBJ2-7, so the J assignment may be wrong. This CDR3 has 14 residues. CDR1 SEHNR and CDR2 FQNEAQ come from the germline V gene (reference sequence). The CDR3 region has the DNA TGTGCCAGCAGCCAAGAGGCAGGGCAGGACGAGCAGTACTTC. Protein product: CASSQEAGQDEQYF.

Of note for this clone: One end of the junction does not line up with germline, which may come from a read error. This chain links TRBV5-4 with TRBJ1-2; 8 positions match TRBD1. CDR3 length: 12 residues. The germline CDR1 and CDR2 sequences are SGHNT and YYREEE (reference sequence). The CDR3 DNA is TGTGCCAGCAGCTCGCCCCGGGACAGGCCTAACTTC. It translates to CASSSPRDRPNF. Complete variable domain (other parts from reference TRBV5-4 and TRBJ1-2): ETGVTQSPTHLIKTRGQQVTLRCSSQSGHNTVSWYQQALGQGPQFIFQYYREEENGRGNFPPRFSGLQFPNYSSELNVNALELDDSALYLCASSSPRDRPNFGSGTRLTVV.

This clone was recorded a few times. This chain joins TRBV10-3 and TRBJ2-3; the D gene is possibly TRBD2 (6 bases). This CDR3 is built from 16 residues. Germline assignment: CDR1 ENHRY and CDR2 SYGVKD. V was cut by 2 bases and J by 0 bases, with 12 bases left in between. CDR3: CAISEIAVLSTDTQYF. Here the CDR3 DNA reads TGTGCCATCAGTGAGATAGCGGTACTTAGCACAGATACGCAGTATTTT.